This passage covers 8 T cell receptor beta chains from one sample sequenced in a study of T cell responses to AZD1222 COVID-19 vaccine. Libraries were prepared by immunoSEQ multiplex PCR; TCRdb keeps only in-frame clonotypes and omits some of them. The sample records under 150,000 clones, over 75% being singletons. Source: peripheral blood, taken on day 0 of MenACWY control vaccination. The receptors shown here come from an adult in good health.

The count of this clone is one. The genes are TRBV18 and TRBJ2-7; TRBD1 agrees at 10 bases. The V gene's germline CDR1 is KGHSH and CDR2 LQKENI. V lost 3 bases, J lost 7 bases, and 6 bases stayed unmatched. This CDR3 is built from 14 residues. The CDR3 loop is CASSPRQGALEQYF. The CDR3 bases are TGTGCCAGCTCACCCAGACAGGGGGCTCTGGAGCAGTACTTC. Filled out from reference TRBV18 and TRBJ2-7, the complete variable domain reads NAGVMQNPRHLVRRRGQEARLRCSPMKGHSHVYWYRQLPEEGLKFMVYLQKENIIDESGMPKERFSAEFPKEGPSILRIQQVVRGDSAAYFCASSPRQGALEQYFGPGTRLTVT.

The chain is built from TRBV4-2 and TRBJ1-5, with 8 bases that match TRBD1. Germline V lookup: CDR1 LGHNA, CDR2 YNFKEQ. This CDR3 contains 14 residues. Trimming cost V 5 bases and J 2 bases; bases outside gene matches: 2. CDR3 in amino acids: CASSEDRGNQPQHF. CDR3 nucleotides: TGTGCCAGCAGCGAGGACAGGGGCAATCAGCCCCAGCATTTT.

The CDR3 here is CASSYSTGNTIYF. The CDR3 coding sequence is TGTGCCAGCAGTTACTCGACGGGAAACACCATATATTTT. The chain recombines TRBV6-2 or TRBV6-3 with TRBJ1-3, with no clear D. CDR3 length equals 13 residues. From germline, CDR1 is MNHEY and CDR2 SVGEGT. V dropped 0 bases and J dropped 4 bases, with 4 bases sitting between them.

The rearrangement links TRBV7-8 to TRBJ2-3; perhaps TRBD1 as D (5 bases). The V end was cut by 4 bases, the J end by 1 base, with 18 bases between. Germline V CDR1 and CDR2: SGHVS, FQNEAQ. The CDR3 consists of 17 residues. CDR3 sequence: CASSSRGQASGTDTQYF. CDR3 nucleotides: TGTGCCAGCAGCTCTAGGGGCCAGGCGAGTGGCACAGATACGCAGTATTTT.

The chain carries TRBV19 and TRBJ1-1; TRBD1 aligns across 9 bases. The germline CDR1 and CDR2 sequences are LNHDA and SQIVND (reference sequence). This CDR3 contains 16 residues. J was trimmed by 0 bases and V by 4 bases; bases with no gene match: 6. For the CDR3, the DNA is TGTGCCAGTAGTACTTTGGACAGGGGCCTGAACACTGAAGCTTTCTTT. Its translation: CASSTLDRGLNTEAFF.

This clone was recorded a few times. The chain recombines TRBV2 with TRBJ2-2; no definite D call. CDR1 and CDR2 from the germline V gene are SNHLY and FYNNEI. Trimming cost V 4 bases and J 7 bases, with 13 bases left between them. This CDR3 spans 14 amino acids. As DNA, the CDR3 is TGTGCCAGCAGTGTTTCCGTATGGGGCGGGGAGCTGTTTTTT. Translation: CASSVSVWGGELFF.

Here the CDR3 reads CASSPLSLGVGELFF. The CDR3 region has the DNA TGTGCCAGCAGTCCCCTGTCCCTGGGTGTAGGGGAGCTGTTTTTT. The chain links TRBV6-6 to TRBJ2-2, with D unresolved. CDR3 length: 15 residues. CDR1 MNHNY and CDR2 SVGAGI come from the germline V gene (reference sequence). The V gene lost 5 bases and the J gene lost 8 bases, with 18 bases spanning the gap.

The chain employs TRBV7-8 and TRBJ2-3; 8 bases match TRBD2. The germline gives CDR1 SGHVS, CDR2 FQNEAQ. The CDR3 sequence is 16 residues long. V shed 1 base and J 5 bases; nucleotides not matched to a gene: 8. The CDR3 protein is CASSLEASGLIDTQYF. The CDR3 DNA sequence: TGTGCCAGCAGCTTAGAAGCTAGCGGGTTAATAGATACGCAGTATTTT.